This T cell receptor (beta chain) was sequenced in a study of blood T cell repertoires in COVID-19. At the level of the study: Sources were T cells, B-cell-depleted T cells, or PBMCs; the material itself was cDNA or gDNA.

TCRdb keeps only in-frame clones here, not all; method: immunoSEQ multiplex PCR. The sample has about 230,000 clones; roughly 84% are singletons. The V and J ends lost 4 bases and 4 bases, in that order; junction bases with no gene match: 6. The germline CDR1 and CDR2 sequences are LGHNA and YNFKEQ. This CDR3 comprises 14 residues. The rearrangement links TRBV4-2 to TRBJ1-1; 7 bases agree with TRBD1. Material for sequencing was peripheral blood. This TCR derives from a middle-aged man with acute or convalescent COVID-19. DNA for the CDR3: TGTGCCAGCAGCCTTAGACAGGGAGGCACTGAAGCTTTCTTT. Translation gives CASSLRQGGTEAFF.